One T cell receptor (beta chain) is described in this entry. The CDR3 contains 14 residues. The germline gives CDR1 LNHDA, CDR2 SQIVND (reference sequence). The ends lost 4 bases at V and 6 bases at J; junction bases unmatched: 8. The assay ran at deep level. Only in-frame clones appear in the TCRdb table, and some are missing; sequencing was by immunoSEQ multiplex PCR. The table lists under 2,500,000 clones, approximately 94% of them singletons. Splitting of CD4+ cells produced CD45RA+ naive and CD45RA-negative memory subsets. This sample is drawn from a study of shared clonotypes between healthy human individuals.

This chain connects TRBV19 to TRBJ2-7, with 8 nucleotides matching TRBD1. This TCR was sampled from a man aged 18 to 30 in good health. Sequenced: naive CD4+ T cells sorted from blood. The subset was: CD45RA+ positively selected. The CDR3 sequence is CASSTQGASPEQYF. Here the CDR3 DNA reads TGTGCCAGTAGTACCCAGGGGGCGAGTCCCGAGCAGTACTTC.